The 32 T cell receptor beta chains below come from one sample, sequenced in a study of T cell responses to AZD1222 COVID-19 vaccine. The table came from immunoSEQ multiplex PCR; TCRdb's copy has only in-frame clones and leaves some out. The sample holds some 96,000 clones; more than 70% are singletons and the top ten take 2.5% to 3.5%. The sample in question was peripheral blood, obtained on day 0 of AZD1222 vaccination. These receptors were collected from an adult in good health.

V gene TRBV3-1 (or the pseudogene TRBV3-2) combines with J gene TRBJ2-7; D possibly uses TRBD1 or TRBD2 (5 bases each). Trimming cost V 3 bases and J 3 bases, with 12 bases left between them. This CDR3 comprises 14 residues. Germline CDR1 and CDR2: LGHDT and YNNKEL (reference sequence). Written as DNA, the CDR3 is TGTGCCAGCAGCCAGATGGGGGTTTTCTACGAGCAGTACTTC. Translating it yields CASSQMGVFYEQYF.

This clone was recorded at least ten times. The rearrangement links TRBV28 to TRBJ2-3, with TRBD2 as a possible D gene (5 bases). This CDR3 has 14 amino acids. The V gene's germline CDR1 is MDHEN and CDR2 SYDVKM. V was clipped by 3 bases and J by 1 base, with 8 bases between them. The CDR3 is CASSFLSGTDTQYF. CDR3 bases: TGTGCCAGCAGTTTCCTTAGCGGCACAGATACGCAGTATTTT.

V usage is TRBV9 and J usage is TRBJ2-7, with 11 bases lining up with TRBD2. After removal of 3 bases from V and 6 bases from J, the junction contained 11 bases not matched to a gene. CDR1 SGDLS and CDR2 YYNGEE come from the germline V gene. The CDR3 is 16 amino acids. In DNA, the CDR3 is TGTGCCAGCAGCGAGACTAGCGGGGATATCCTAGGCGAGCAGTACTTC. This translates into CASSETSGDILGEQYF.

This chain joins TRBV5-1 and TRBJ1-3; perhaps TRBD1 as D (6 bases). This CDR3 contains 21 residues. V dropped 0 bases and J dropped 0 bases, with 25 bases sitting between them. CDR1 and CDR2 (germline): SGHRS, YFSETQ. DNA for the CDR3: TGCGCCAGCAGCTTGGTCCCGGAGGGGGTCCCCCAAGATCCCTCTGGAAACACCATATATTTT. This translates into CASSLVPEGVPQDPSGNTIYF.

DNA for the CDR3: TGTGCCAGCACCACGGCCCACCGCTCCTACAATGAGCAGTTCTTC. Translating it yields CASTTAHRSYNEQFF. The V gene is TRBV28, the J gene TRBJ2-1; D is unresolved. CDR3 size: 15 residues. From germline, CDR1 is MDHEN and CDR2 SYDVKM. The V gene lost 7 bases and the J gene lost 0 bases, with 13 bases spanning the gap.

The chain carries TRBV25-1 and TRBJ1-2; 7 bases are a match to TRBD1. The V segment lost 4 bases and the J segment 7 bases; nucleotides outside the gene matches: 3. The CDR3 spans 12 residues. Germline-derived CDR1 and CDR2 are MGHDK and SYGVNS. The DNA for the CDR3 is TGTGCCAGCAGTGGGACAGGACGTGGCTACACCTTC. It specifies CASSGTGRGYTF.

V gene TRBV5-6 combines with J gene TRBJ2-7; TRBD1 matches at 7 bases. The CDR3 is made up of 15 amino acids. The V and J ends lost 1 base and 2 bases, in that order; junction bases with no gene match: 6. Germline CDR1 reads SGHDT; CDR2 reads YYEEEE. The CDR3 bases are TGTGCCAGCAGCTTGTTAACAGGGGAAACCTACGAGCAGTACTTC. It yields the protein CASSLLTGETYEQYF.

This chain uses TRBV5-4 with TRBJ2-7; tentatively, D is TRBD2 (6 bases). Germline CDR1 is SGHNT and CDR2 is YYREEE (reference sequence). The CDR3 is 14 amino acids. V dropped 4 bases and J dropped 7 bases, with 18 bases sitting between them. The CDR3 protein is CASSPARLGGEQYF. CDR3 in DNA: TGTGCCAGCAGCCCCGCTCGACTAGGAGGTGAGCAGTACTTC. Using reference TRBV5-4 and TRBJ2-7 for the parts outside the CDR3, the full variable domain is ETGVTQSPTHLIKTRGQQVTLRCSSQSGHNTVSWYQQALGQGPQFIFQYYREEENGRGNFPPRFSGLQFPNYSSELNVNALELDDSALYLCASSPARLGGEQYFGPGTRLTVT.

V gene TRBV30 combines with J gene TRBJ2-7, with a weak D call TRBD1 (5 bases). In germline, CDR1 is GTSNPN, CDR2 SVGIG (reference sequence). Trimming left V 0 bases short and J 5 bases short, with 11 bases between. The CDR3 is 13 amino acids. DNA of the CDR3: TGTGCCTGGAGTGTTCTCAGGGTCCACGAGCAGTACTTC. It codes for CAWSVLRVHEQYF.

This clone turned up a few times. The chain carries TRBV7-2 and TRBJ2-7; 8 bases are a match to TRBD1. This CDR3 spans 14 amino acids. Germline V lookup: CDR1 SGHTA, CDR2 FQGNSA. The ends lost 6 bases at V and 5 bases at J; junction bases unmatched: 9. The CDR3 sequence is CASRPGTGRHEQYF. The CDR3 DNA follows: TGTGCCAGCAGACCCGGGACAGGCCGCCACGAGCAGTACTTC.

The V and J genes are TRBV5-5 and TRBJ2-2; D perhaps matches TRBD2 (6 bases). Looked up from germline, CDR1 is SGHKS and CDR2 is YYEKEE (reference sequence). The CDR3 length is 13 residues. V was shortened by 4 bases and J by 11 bases, with 15 bases between the two germline ends. In nucleotides, the CDR3 is TGTGCCAGCAGCACTTTGGGGGGTCCAGAGCTGTTTTTT. This gives the protein CASSTLGGPELFF.

The chain carries TRBV19 and TRBJ1-2; tentatively, D is TRBD1 (6 bases). CDR3 length: 13 residues. Trimming cost V 6 bases and J 2 bases, with 10 bases left between them. Germline V lookup: CDR1 LNHDA, CDR2 SQIVND (reference sequence). CDR3 loop: CASSRDTNYGYTF. In DNA, the CDR3 is TGTGCCAGTAGCCGGGACACCAACTATGGCTACACCTTC.

V and J are TRBV5-1 and TRBJ2-1, with TRBD1 matching 9 bases. The CDR3 has 15 amino acids. The J segment lost 2 bases and the V segment lost 3 bases, leaving 3 bases of the junction unmatched. The germline gives CDR1 SGHRS, CDR2 YFSETQ. The chain's CDR3 is CASSWGQGAYNEQFF. The CDR3 DNA follows: TGCGCCAGCAGCTGGGGACAGGGCGCCTACAATGAGCAGTTCTTC.

V is TRBV19 and J is TRBJ2-1, with a weak D call TRBD2 (7 bases). Germline loops: CDR1 LNHDA, CDR2 SQIVND (reference sequence). V gave up 5 bases and J gave up 5 bases, with 13 bases separating them. CDR3 length: 14 residues. In DNA form, the CDR3 reads TGTGCCAGTAGTGTAGGGGGGGCGAACAATGAGCAGTTCTTC. This translates into CASSVGGANNEQFF.

This clone has only one observation. The CDR3 reads CASSYAGQGAGAKNIQYF. The DNA for the CDR3 is TGTGCCAGCAGTTATGCTGGGCAGGGGGCAGGGGCCAAAAACATTCAGTACTTC. The genes are TRBV27 and TRBJ2-4; the match to TRBD1 covers 8 bases. CDR3 length: 18 amino acids. V shed 4 bases, J shed 1 base, and the junction held 12 bases outside the gene matches. CDR1 and CDR2 (germline): MNHEY, SMNVEV (reference sequence).

The chain is built from TRBV28 and TRBJ2-4, with 8 positions matching TRBD1. CDR1 and CDR2 from the germline V gene are MDHEN and SYDVKM. The CDR3 runs to 16 residues. The J segment lost 7 bases and the V segment lost 5 bases, leaving 13 bases of the junction unmatched. CDR3: CASSRTQGARGNIQYF. The CDR3 DNA is TGTGCCAGCAGTCGAACTCAGGGGGCGAGAGGGAACATTCAGTACTTC. The complete variable domain, with remaining parts taken from reference TRBV28 and TRBJ2-4, reads DVKVTQSSRYLVKRTGEKVFLECVQDMDHENMFWYRQDPGLGLRLIYFSYDVKMKEKGDIPEGYSVSREKKERFSLILESASTNQTSMYLCASSRTQGARGNIQYFGAGTRLSVL.

This clone was recorded only once. The rearrangement joins TRBV7-9 to TRBJ2-3; 7 bases line up with TRBD2. CDR3 size: 15 residues. Trimming took 3 bases from V and 6 from J; bases not matched to a gene: 9. Germline lookup yields CDR1 SEHNR and CDR2 FQNEAQ (reference sequence). CDR3 sequence: CASSLRTSREDTQYF. In nucleotides, the CDR3 is TGTGCCAGCAGCTTGCGGACTAGTAGAGAGGATACGCAGTATTTT.

The chain is built from TRBV19 and TRBJ2-1; TRBD1 matches at 7 bases. With 1 base clipped from V and 7 bases from J, the junction kept 4 bases outside the gene matches. This CDR3 has 14 residues. In germline, CDR1 is LNHDA, CDR2 SQIVND (reference sequence). This chain's CDR3 is CASSIGQGLNEQFF. CDR3 nucleotide sequence: TGTGCCAGTAGTATAGGACAGGGTTTGAATGAGCAGTTCTTC.

The chain has TRBV14 and TRBJ1-2; 9 nucleotides match TRBD1. In germline, CDR1 is SGHDN, CDR2 FVKESK. The V segment lost 1 base and the J segment 8 bases; nucleotides outside the gene matches: 8. This CDR3 spans 15 amino acids. In DNA form, the CDR3 reads TGTGCCAGCAGCCAAGTAGCTGGGACAGGGAACGGCTACACCTTC. Translation: CASSQVAGTGNGYTF.

This clone came up once. V gene TRBV25-1 combines with J gene TRBJ2-3; the match to TRBD1 covers 7 bases. V was clipped by 6 bases and J by 0 bases; unmatched bases: 3. The germline V gene has CDR1 MGHDK and CDR2 SYGVNS. CDR3 length: 14 residues. This chain's CDR3 is CASSPDRSTDTQYF. CDR3 in DNA: TGTGCCAGCAGCCCGGACAGGAGCACAGATACGCAGTATTTT.

The rearrangement joins TRBV11-2 to TRBJ2-7; D is possibly TRBD1 (5 bases). V gave up 0 bases and J gave up 4 bases, with 10 bases separating them. The CDR3 spans 14 residues. Germline loops: CDR1 SGHAT, CDR2 FQNNGV. The CDR3 DNA reads as TGTGCCAGCAGCTTAGACCTAGACAGTTACGAGCAGTACTTC. Translated: CASSLDLDSYEQYF.

The chain combines TRBV7-6 with TRBJ2-2, with no clear D. CDR3 length equals 15 residues. With 5 bases removed from V and 1 base from J, the gap between germline ends came to 11 bases. Germline V gene sequence: CDR1 SGHVS, CDR2 FNYEAQ. The chain's CDR3 is CASSPLGRNTGELFF. Here the CDR3 DNA reads TGTGCCAGCAGCCCCCTAGGTCGGAACACCGGGGAGCTGTTTTTT.

This chain joins TRBV2 and TRBJ1-2; no firm D call. Trimming took off 6 bases at V and 1 base at J, with 12 bases between the two ends. CDR3 length: 14 amino acids. Per germline, CDR1 SNHLY and CDR2 FYNNEI. The CDR3 spells CASSKLTDNYGYTF. CDR3 DNA sequence: TGTGCCAGCAGCAAACTAACAGATAACTATGGCTACACCTTC. Complete variable domain (other parts from reference TRBV2 and TRBJ1-2): EPEVTQTPSHQVTQMGQEVILRCVPISNHLYFYWYRQILGQKVEFLVSFYNNEISEKSEIFDDQFSVERPDGSNFTLKIRSTKLEDSAMYFCASSKLTDNYGYTFGSGTRLTVV.

The genes are TRBV3-1 (or the pseudogene TRBV3-2) and TRBJ2-7; D is perhaps TRBD1 (5 bases). CDR3 length equals 16 residues. Trimming removed 0 bases at V and 5 bases at J, with 17 bases between. Germline loops: CDR1 LGHDT, CDR2 YNNKEL (reference sequence). This chain's CDR3 is CASSQDPTVRGDEQYF. In DNA form, the CDR3 reads TGTGCCAGCAGCCAAGATCCGACAGTACGTGGAGACGAGCAGTACTTC.

The rearrangement links TRBV6-2 or TRBV6-3 to TRBJ1-2; D might be TRBD1 (5 bases). The germline V and J ends were trimmed by 5 bases and 7 bases, with 11 bases remaining between them. The CDR3 covers 12 residues. In germline, CDR1 is MNHEY, CDR2 SVGEGT. CDR3 amino acids: CASSRDGGGYTF. The CDR3 nucleotides are TGTGCCAGCAGTCGCGATGGGGGTGGCTACACCTTC.

The chain has TRBV12-5 and TRBJ1-1; D is undetermined. Per the germline V gene, CDR1 is LGHNT and CDR2 is FRNRAP. The CDR3 covers 13 residues. Trimming took off 5 bases at V and 4 bases at J, with 11 bases between the two ends. CDR3 sequence: CASGIYLGTEAFF. In nucleotides, the CDR3 is TGTGCTAGTGGTATCTACTTGGGCACTGAAGCTTTCTTT. Drawing the rest from reference TRBV12-5 and TRBJ1-1, the complete variable domain is DARVTQTPRHKVTEMGQEVTMRCQPILGHNTVFWYRQTMMQGLELLAYFRNRAPLDDSGMPKDRFSAEMPDATLATLKIQPSEPRDSAVYFCASGIYLGTEAFFGQGTRLTVV.

The chain recombines TRBV7-8 with TRBJ2-3; D perhaps matches TRBD2 (6 bases). Germline V CDR1 and CDR2: SGHVS, FQNEAQ. The CDR3 runs to 15 residues. V lost 1 base, J lost 1 base, and 9 bases lay in between. The CDR3 loop reads CASSLDWGGTDTQYF. Written as DNA, the CDR3 is TGTGCCAGCAGCTTAGATTGGGGGGGCACAGATACGCAGTATTTT.

A few counts support this clone. This chain connects TRBV28 to TRBJ1-2, with TRBD1 identical over 9 bases. CDR3 length: 13 amino acids. Germline V gene data show CDR1 as MDHEN and CDR2 as SYDVKM. The junction had 6 bases not matched to a gene; V was cut back by 5 bases and J by 8 bases. This CDR3 reads CASSPSTGGGYTF. The CDR3 region has the DNA TGTGCCAGCAGTCCCTCGACAGGGGGAGGCTACACCTTC.

Here the CDR3 reads CASSSMHEAFF. Written as DNA, the CDR3 is TGTGCCAGCAGCTCAATGCACGAAGCTTTCTTT. The V and J genes are TRBV7-8 and TRBJ1-1; no clear D gene. The CDR3 extends over 11 amino acids. With 4 bases removed from V and 8 bases from J, the gap between germline ends came to 8 bases. Germline V gene data show CDR1 as SGHVS and CDR2 as FQNEAQ.

The chain recombines TRBV7-8 with TRBJ1-6; D gene uncertain. Germline CDR1 is SGHVS and CDR2 is FQNEAQ. This CDR3 contains 17 residues. The V gene lost 1 base and the J gene lost 0 bases, with 10 bases spanning the gap. In nucleotides, the CDR3 is TGTGCCAGCAGCTTAGGGAAACCCCACTCCTATAATTCACCCCTCCACTTT. Protein sequence: CASSLGKPHSYNSPLHF.

The chain joins TRBV6-5 to TRBJ2-1; no definite D call. CDR1 MNHEY and CDR2 SVGAGI come from the germline V gene. The length of the CDR3 is 14 residues. V was pared by 7 bases and J by 6 bases, with 16 bases between. The CDR3 loop reads CASTNPNVRNEQFF. The CDR3 DNA follows: TGTGCCAGCACCAACCCGAACGTACGCAATGAGCAGTTCTTC.

The V gene is TRBV28, the J gene TRBJ2-3; D perhaps matches TRBD2 (7 bases). Germline assignment: CDR1 MDHEN and CDR2 SYDVKM. The CDR3 is 14 residues long. Trimming shortened V by 5 bases and J by 5 bases, and 14 bases separated the two germline ends. The CDR3 loop reads CASSPGGRRDTQYF. In DNA form, the CDR3 reads TGTGCCAGCAGTCCGGGGGGCCGACGAGATACGCAGTATTTT. The full variable domain, completed using reference TRBV28 and TRBJ2-3, is DVKVTQSSRYLVKRTGEKVFLECVQDMDHENMFWYRQDPGLGLRLIYFSYDVKMKEKGDIPEGYSVSREKKERFSLILESASTNQTSMYLCASSPGGRRDTQYFGPGTRLTVL.